What follows is one T cell receptor (beta chain) and its context. The record originates from a study of blood T cell repertoires in COVID-19. Turning to the study itself: COVID-19 samples collected from the United States, Italy and Spain covered acute and convalescent phases. PBMCs, B-cell-depleted T cells, or T cells were the source of the cDNA or gDNA that made up the material.

The germline CDR1 and CDR2 sequences are SGHKS and YYEKEE (reference sequence). The CDR3 is 17 amino acids. The trim removed 4 bases at V and 7 bases at J, leaving 12 bases unmatched. Per the study methods: Amplification from reference gene primers served as the basis for estimated nucleated cell counts. Generated by immunoSEQ multiplex PCR, the TCRdb table keeps only in-frame clones and is missing some. V, J and clone size derive from that table, while D and trimming were established from the DNA sequence. The data contain 130,000 or so clones, 86% of them singletons. V gene TRBV5-5 combines with J gene TRBJ1-6, with 9 positions matching TRBD1. Sequencing input: peripheral blood. The source is a woman in her sixties or seventies with acute or convalescent COVID-19. The CDR3 protein is CASSPSPGTGTNSPLHF. Written as DNA, the CDR3 is TGTGCCAGCAGCCCGAGTCCCGGGACAGGGACGAATTCACCCCTCCACTTT.